The 13 T cell receptor beta chains below all came from one sample that was sequenced in a study of OX40 agonist ivuxolimab in advanced cancers. Some clones are missing from TCRdb's copy, which holds only in-frame ones; the method was immunoSEQ multiplex PCR. In the table there are tens of thousands of clones, approximately 91% of which are singletons. Source: CD4+ or CD8+ T cells sorted from blood, taken in a trial of the OX40 agonist ivuxolimab. These receptors originate from an adult with an advanced solid tumor such as melanoma, head and neck, liver or kidney cancer.

This clone was found once. The chain has TRBV27 and TRBJ2-7; 9 bases are a match to TRBD1. The CDR3 sequence is 14 residues long. CDR1 is MNHEY and CDR2 is SMNVEV in the germline V gene (reference sequence). Unmatched junction bases numbered 5, after V lost 3 bases and J lost 5 bases. CDR3 protein: CASSFDRGFDEQYV. The CDR3 coding sequence is TGTGCCAGCAGTTTCGACAGGGGGTTTGACGAGCAGTACGTC.

The chain is built from TRBV5-6 and TRBJ2-2; 7 bases map to TRBD1. The germline CDR1 and CDR2 sequences are SGHDT and YYEEEE. CDR3 length: 18 amino acids. V lost 0 bases, J lost 0 bases, and 8 bases stayed unmatched. The CDR3 DNA reads as TGTGCCAGCAGCTTGGAGGGACAGATTTTTACGAACACCGGGGAGCTGTTTTTT. It encodes CASSLEGQIFTNTGELFF.

This chain joins TRBV28 and TRBJ1-5; 8 bases are shared with TRBD1. The CDR3 runs 15 residues. V shed 6 bases and J 1 base; nucleotides not matched to a gene: 5. Germline lookup yields CDR1 MDHEN and CDR2 SYDVKM. CDR3 coding DNA: TGTGCCAGCAGAGAACAGGGGGTAAGCAATCAGCCCCAGCATTTT. Translation: CASREQGVSNQPQHF.

V is TRBV6-6 and J is TRBJ1-1, with D perhaps matching TRBD1 (5 bases). CDR3 length: 13 residues. V was pared by 7 bases and J by 3 bases, with 12 bases between. Germline V gene sequence: CDR1 MNHNY, CDR2 SVGAGI (reference sequence). The CDR3 nucleotides are TGTGCCAGCACAGGGACGGTTTACACTGAAGCTTTCTTT. Translating it yields CASTGTVYTEAFF.

The V gene is TRBV25-1, the J gene TRBJ1-1; the D is unclear. The CDR3 is 14 amino acids. The germline CDR1 and CDR2 sequences are MGHDK and SYGVNS. The V and J ends lost 7 bases and 7 bases respectively, with 19 bases between them. This CDR3 reads CASNVDSYGVEAFF. CDR3 DNA: TGTGCCAGCAACGTTGATAGCTACGGGGTTGAAGCTTTCTTT.

The chain links TRBV9 to TRBJ2-2, with D maybe TRBD2 (6 bases). Trimming left V 3 bases short and J 3 bases short, with 12 bases between. Germline-derived CDR1 and CDR2 are SGDLS and YYNGEE. This CDR3 is built from 15 residues. CDR3 amino acids: CASSAGTFHTGELFF. CDR3 DNA: TGTGCCAGCAGCGCTGGGACTTTTCACACCGGGGAGCTGTTTTTT.

V gene TRBV5-1 combines with J gene TRBJ1-6, with D unresolved. CDR1 is SGHRS and CDR2 is YFSETQ in the germline V gene. The V and J ends lost 2 bases and 5 bases respectively, with 11 bases between them. The CDR3 runs 15 residues. CDR3 sequence reads: CASSFSLPNNSPLHF. The DNA for the CDR3 is TGCGCCAGCAGCTTTAGCTTACCTAATAATTCACCCCTCCACTTT.

The rearrangement uses TRBV27 and TRBJ2-2; D is unclear. V shed 3 bases and J shed 6 bases, with 5 bases lying between them. The CDR3 runs 12 residues. Germline assignment: CDR1 MNHEY and CDR2 SMNVEV (reference sequence). Here the CDR3 DNA reads TGTGCCAGCAGTTTTGGCGCCGGGGAGCTGTTTTTT. It encodes CASSFGAGELFF.

The chain recombines TRBV10-1 with TRBJ1-2; D is perhaps TRBD1 (5 bases). V lost 0 bases to trimming and J lost 0 bases, with 14 bases between them. Germline V lookup: CDR1 WNHNN, CDR2 SYGVQD (reference sequence). The CDR3 has 17 amino acids. CDR3 coding DNA: TGCGCCAGCAGTGAGTCGCACCGGGACGCCACTAACTATGGCTACACCTTC. Residues: CASSESHRDATNYGYTF.

The chain joins TRBV7-9 to TRBJ2-2, with 7 bases fitting TRBD1. V dropped 2 bases and J dropped 3; count of bases not matched to a gene: 3. This CDR3 is 15 amino acids long. Germline values: CDR1 SEHNR, CDR2 FQNEAQ (reference sequence). For the CDR3, the DNA is TGTGCCAGCAGCTTACTGGGGACAGACACCGGGGAGCTGTTTTTT. Protein: CASSLLGTDTGELFF.

CDR3 protein: CASSPTGTEDLRTEAFF. DNA of the CDR3: TGTGCCAGCAGCCCTACCGGGACAGAAGACCTCCGAACTGAAGCTTTCTTT. This chain uses TRBV4-2 with TRBJ1-1, with 7 bases matching TRBD1. The ends lost 4 bases at V and 5 bases at J; junction bases unmatched: 16. This CDR3 is built from 17 residues. Germline V CDR1 and CDR2: LGHNA, YNFKEQ.

The chain is built from TRBV27 and TRBJ1-5; D possibly corresponds to TRBD1 (6 bases). Trimming stripped 5 bases from V and 0 bases from J, with 14 bases between. Per the germline V gene, CDR1 is MNHEY and CDR2 is SMNVEV (reference sequence). CDR3 length equals 16 residues. The CDR3 nucleotides are TGTGCCAGCAGTAATTTAGCGGACAGTAGCAATCAGCCCCAGCATTTT. Its protein is CASSNLADSSNQPQHF.

Concerning this clone: A junction end diverges from the germline sequence, so it may reflect a read error. The CDR3 DNA reads TGTGCCAGCTTGGGAGCGGGGGGGCTGTTTTTT. Translated: CASLGAGGLFF. The V gene is TRBV28, the J gene TRBJ2-2; TRBD2 aligns across 9 bases. The CDR3 is 11 amino acids. Germline V CDR1 and CDR2: MDHEN, SYDVKM.